Presented here are 26 T cell receptor beta chains from one specimen sequenced in a study of blood T cells in healthy people across ages. A second PCR, run for about 6 to 11 cycles, used a sample-barcoded 5' primer plus a J-beta primer mix. TCRdb reprocessed the 5' RACE reads with MiXCR, giving one entry per CDR3 protein. Here the sample spans about 580,000 distinct CDR3 sequences, roughly 43% being singletons. Sequencing was done on a sample of blood. All receptors derive from a man of 80 years or more in good health.

This clonotype was picked up many times. The chain links TRBV6-5 to TRBJ2-7; unclear D gene. V was clipped by 2 bases and J by 2 bases, with 13 bases between them. This CDR3 comprises 15 residues. Germline V gives CDR1 MNHEY, CDR2 SVGAGI. The CDR3 here is CASSYKGFSTYEQYF. The CDR3 nucleotides read TGTGCCAGCAGTTACAAGGGTTTCAGCACCTACGAGCAGTACTTC.

This clonotype was seen a single time. The V and J genes are TRBV4-1 and TRBJ1-4, with TRBD1 as a possible D gene (6 bases). The CDR3 contains 15 residues. V dropped 2 bases and J dropped 4 bases, with 11 bases sitting between them. Germline V gene sequence: CDR1 MGHRA, CDR2 YSYEKL. In DNA form, the CDR3 reads TGCGCCAGCAGCCAAAGAAACAGGGATAATGAAAAACTGTTTTTT. Translating gives CASSQRNRDNEKLFF.

Points on this clonotype: Given a much more abundant clone one base away, this may be a read error. The chain's CDR3 is CARRRSGGTDTQYF. Written as DNA, the CDR3 is TGTGCCCGCAGGCGAAGCGGGGGCACAGATACGCAGTATTTT. The chain combines TRBV6-6 with TRBJ2-3; the match to TRBD2 covers 7 bases. Germline V gives CDR1 MNHNY, CDR2 SVGAGI (reference sequence). The CDR3 totals 14 residues.

The J gene is TRBJ2-3, the V gene TRBV7-3; the match to TRBD1 covers 9 bases. The CDR3 contains 14 residues. After removal of 5 bases from V and 6 bases from J, the junction contained 6 bases not matched to a gene. Germline V gene sequence: CDR1 SGHTA, CDR2 FQGTGA. This CDR3 reads CASSTRDREDTQYF. The CDR3 DNA is TGTGCCAGCAGCACACGGGACAGGGAGGATACGCAGTATTTT.

This chain joins TRBV29-1 and TRBJ1-1; a weak D match, TRBD1 (6 bases). From germline, CDR1 is SQVTM and CDR2 ANQGSEA. The length of the CDR3 is 13 residues. V was clipped by 3 bases and J by 4 bases, with 12 bases between them. CDR3 residues: CSVERGIGTEAFF. CDR3 in DNA: TGCAGCGTTGAGAGGGGGATTGGCACTGAAGCTTTCTTT.

This clonotype was observed a few times. The V gene is TRBV4-3, the J gene TRBJ2-1, with no clear D. Germline V CDR1 and CDR2: LGHNA, YSLEER. The length of the CDR3 is 12 residues. V was trimmed by 1 base and J by 13 bases, leaving 11 bases between them. This CDR3 is CASSQGGRTQFF. CDR3 DNA: TGCGCCAGCAGCCAAGGAGGCCGAACACAGTTCTTC.

This clonotype was seen more than once but under ten times. The J gene is TRBJ2-1, the V gene TRBV5-8; D ambiguous. The V and J ends lost 4 bases and 8 bases respectively, with 13 bases between them. The CDR3 is 13 amino acids. Germline V gene data show CDR1 as SGHTS and CDR2 as YDEGEE. The CDR3 loop reads CASSIKLGDEQFF. The DNA of the CDR3 is TGTGCCAGCAGCATTAAACTTGGGGATGAGCAGTTCTTC.

The rearrangement joins TRBV7-2 to TRBJ2-1; tentatively, D is TRBD1 or TRBD2 (6 bases each). This CDR3 is built from 16 residues. Germline CDR1 reads SGHTA; CDR2 reads FQGNSA. Trimming cost V 4 bases and J 4 bases, with 17 bases left between them. The CDR3 nucleotides are TGTGCCAGCAGCTGGTTGCCGGGGGCGACTTACAATGAGCAGTTCTTC. The encoded protein is CASSWLPGATYNEQFF.

A word on this clonotype: Compared with germline, one end of the junction differs, possibly owing to a read error. The chain uses TRBV7-9 and TRBJ2-1; 8 bases are a match to TRBD1. This CDR3 has 16 residues. The germline V gene has CDR1 SEHNR and CDR2 FQNEAQ (reference sequence). The CDR3 reads CASSRGTGSNYSEQFF. The CDR3 DNA follows: TGTGCCAGCAGTAGAGGGACAGGTTCAAACTACAGTGAGCAGTTCTTC.

This clonotype was seen a few times. The chain uses TRBV10-3 and TRBJ1-5; D unclear. CDR1 and CDR2 (germline): ENHRY, SYGVKD. The CDR3 loop spans 13 amino acids. The ends were cut back, 4 bases at V and 3 bases at J, with 7 bases in the middle. CDR3 amino acids: CAISASDNQPQHF. The DNA of the CDR3 is TGTGCCATCAGTGCCTCGGACAATCAGCCCCAGCATTTT.

The V call is TRBV4-2, the J call TRBJ2-7, with 10 bases aligning to TRBD1. This CDR3 is 16 amino acids long. J was trimmed by 3 bases and V by 0 bases; bases with no gene match: 5. Germline CDR1 is LGHNA and CDR2 is YNFKEQ. In nucleotides, the CDR3 is TGTGCCAGCAGCCAAGAGGAAGGGACAGGGGACTACGAGCAGTACTTC. Its protein product is CASSQEEGTGDYEQYF.

This chain links TRBV7-9 with TRBJ2-1; a weak D match, TRBD2 (6 bases). CDR3 length: 18 amino acids. Per germline, CDR1 SEHNR and CDR2 FQNEAQ (reference sequence). Trimming stripped 4 bases from V and 5 bases from J, with 24 bases between. CDR3 loop: CASSSMASLGEADNEQFF. The CDR3 region has the DNA TGTGCCAGCAGCTCCATGGCCAGCCTCGGGGAGGCAGACAATGAGCAGTTCTTC.

The table lists this clonotype with a count of one. The chain carries TRBV24-1 and TRBJ2-5; 13 bases are a match to TRBD2. The CDR3 has 17 amino acids. Germline values: CDR1 KGHDR, CDR2 SFDVKD. V dropped 7 bases and J dropped 2; count of bases not matched to a gene: 9. This chain's CDR3 is CATSVPAGLAGQETQYF. In nucleotides, the CDR3 is TGTGCCACCAGCGTCCCTGCGGGACTAGCGGGACAAGAGACCCAGTACTTC.

The J gene is TRBJ1-5, the V gene TRBV7-2, with no clear D. Germline CDR1 and CDR2: SGHTA and FQGNSA. V lost 4 bases and J 9 bases, leaving 10 bases between the germline ends. This CDR3 comprises 12 residues. The CDR3, as DNA: TGTGCCAGCAGCTCGACCCCCGGGCCCCAGCATTTT. It yields the protein CASSSTPGPQHF.

In this sample, this clonotype turned up a few times. CDR3 DNA sequence: TGTGCCAGCAGCCCTGATAGCGGGAGTTTAGATACGCAGTATTTT. Protein: CASSPDSGSLDTQYF. This chain joins TRBV9 and TRBJ2-3; 9 nucleotides agree with TRBD2. This CDR3 comprises 15 residues. In germline, CDR1 is SGDLS, CDR2 YYNGEE. The junction had 8 bases not matched to a gene; V was cut back by 4 bases and J by 5 bases. The full variable domain, its missing parts supplied by reference TRBV9 and TRBJ2-3, is DSGVTQTPKHLITATGQRVTLRCSPRSGDLSVYWYQQSLDQGLQFLIQYYNGEERAKGNILERFSAQQFPDLHSELNLSSLELGDSALYFCASSPDSGSLDTQYFGPGTRLTVL.

The chain uses TRBV30 and TRBJ1-1; possible D gene TRBD1, 5 bases. CDR1 and CDR2 from the germline V gene are GTSNPN and SVGIG (reference sequence). The CDR3 is 15 residues long. Trimming removed 2 bases from V and 1 base from J, with 14 bases in between. The CDR3 here is CAWSPVRGGNTEAFF. The CDR3 DNA reads TGTGCCTGGAGTCCTGTTCGGGGGGGGAACACTGAAGCTTTCTTT.

The rearrangement joins TRBV6-6 to TRBJ2-7; D ambiguous. V was shortened by 2 bases and J by 7 bases, with 15 bases between the two germline ends. The CDR3 is 14 residues long. Germline CDR1 MNHNY, CDR2 SVGAGI (reference sequence). CDR3 sequence: CASSYRGEYNEQYF. CDR3 nucleotide sequence: TGTGCCAGCAGTTACCGCGGCGAGTACAATGAGCAGTACTTC.

This clonotype has a handful of counts. This sequence joins TRBV21-1 and TRBJ2-1. TRBV21-1 has pseudogene status. The CDR3 runs 12 residues. CDR3 amino acids: CASTSKYNEQFF. The CDR3 DNA follows: TGTGCCAGTACCTCGAAATACAATGAGCAGTTCTTC.

This chain joins TRBV18 and TRBJ2-7; 7 positions match TRBD1. The V and J ends lost 5 bases and 4 bases, in that order; junction bases with no gene match: 11. In germline, CDR1 is KGHSH, CDR2 LQKENI. The CDR3 has 15 residues. The CDR3 bases are TGTGCCAGCTCAATGGCCAGGGACAGTATTTACGAGCAGTACTTC. It codes for CASSMARDSIYEQYF.

The genes are TRBV6-6 and TRBJ2-2; 12 positions agree with TRBD2. The germline V gene encodes CDR1 MNHNY and CDR2 SVGAGI (reference sequence). This CDR3 region has 16 residues. V dropped 9 bases and J dropped 3; count of bases not matched to a gene: 8. This CDR3 is CASIGASGRDTGELFF. CDR3 in DNA: TGTGCCAGTATCGGGGCTAGCGGGAGGGACACCGGGGAGCTGTTTTTT.

The rearrangement uses TRBV28 and TRBJ2-6; TRBD2 aligns across 10 bases. The CDR3 is made up of 19 amino acids. Germline loops: CDR1 MDHEN, CDR2 SYDVKM. Trimming took 6 bases from V and 1 from J; bases not matched to a gene: 12. The CDR3 loop reads CASRRLSGTSDSGANVLTF. The CDR3, as DNA: TGTGCCAGCAGACGCCTCTCCGGGACTAGCGATTCTGGGGCCAACGTCCTGACTTTC. Complete variable domain (other parts from reference TRBV28 and TRBJ2-6): DVKVTQSSRYLVKRTGEKVFLECVQDMDHENMFWYRQDPGLGLRLIYFSYDVKMKEKGDIPEGYSVSREKKERFSLILESASTNQTSMYLCASRRLSGTSDSGANVLTFGAGSRLTVL.

Here the CDR3 reads CASSGQGGADTQYF. The CDR3 DNA follows: TGTGCCAGCAGTGGACAGGGAGGGGCAGATACGCAGTATTTT. The chain carries TRBV25-1 and TRBJ2-3; D may match TRBD1 or TRBD2 (7 bases each). The V end was cut by 4 bases, the J end by 4 bases, with 12 bases between. CDR1 is MGHDK and CDR2 is SYGVNS in the germline V gene. This CDR3 has 14 amino acids.

V usage is TRBV21-1 and J usage is TRBJ2-7; the DNA was not used to check the table's D call, TRBD2. TRBV21-1 constitutes a pseudogene. CDR3 length equals 15 residues. CDR3 residues: CASSNHRDLTYEQYF. CDR3 sequence (DNA): TGTGCCAGCAGCAACCACCGGGACTTGACCTACGAGCAGTACTTC.

The chain joins TRBV18 to TRBJ2-1, with D tentatively TRBD2 (6 bases). The V end lost 2 bases, the J end lost 3 bases, and 14 bases lay between the germline ends. Germline V gene data show CDR1 as KGHSH and CDR2 as LQKENI. CDR3 length: 16 residues. The chain's CDR3 is CASSPSSGVYYNEQFF. In DNA form, the CDR3 reads TGTGCCAGCTCACCATCATCGGGGGTCTACTACAATGAGCAGTTCTTC.

The J gene is TRBJ2-1, the V gene TRBV6-2 or TRBV6-3; TRBD2 matches 9 bases. The V gene end was trimmed by 5 bases and the J gene end by 2 bases; junction bases not matched to a gene: 10. This CDR3 spans 17 amino acids. CDR1 is MNHEY, CDR2 SVGEGT, per germline. CDR3 loop: CASSPGLARGAYNEQFF. The CDR3 DNA is TGTGCCAGCAGTCCGGGACTAGCAAGGGGGGCCTACAATGAGCAGTTCTTC.

This sequence joins TRBV29-1 and TRBJ1-1; D is perhaps TRBD1 (5 bases). Germline V gives CDR1 SQVTM, CDR2 ANQGSEA. Deletions cut 5 bases from V and 3 bases from J, with 7 bases between. The CDR3 consists of 11 residues. The CDR3 is CSVSRDTEAFF. For the CDR3, the DNA is TGCAGCGTTTCCAGGGACACTGAAGCTTTCTTT.